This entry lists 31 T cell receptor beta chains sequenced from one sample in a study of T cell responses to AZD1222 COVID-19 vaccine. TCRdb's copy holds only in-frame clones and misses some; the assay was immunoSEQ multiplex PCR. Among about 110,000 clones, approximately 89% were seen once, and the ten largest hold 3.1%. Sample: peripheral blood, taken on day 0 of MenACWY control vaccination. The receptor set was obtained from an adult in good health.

The CDR3, as DNA: TGTGCCAGCAGTTTTCTCAGGGAAAGGTCCTACGAGCAGTACTTC. This gives the protein CASSFLRERSYEQYF. The chain joins TRBV6-5 to TRBJ2-7; D perhaps matches TRBD1 (5 bases). V lost 4 bases and J lost 1, with 14 bases in between. From germline, CDR1 is MNHEY and CDR2 SVGAGI. This CDR3 has 15 amino acids.

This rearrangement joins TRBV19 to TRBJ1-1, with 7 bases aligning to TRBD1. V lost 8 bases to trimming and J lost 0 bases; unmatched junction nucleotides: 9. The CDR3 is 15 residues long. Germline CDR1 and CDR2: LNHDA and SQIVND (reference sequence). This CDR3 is CASSRDSRMNTEAFF. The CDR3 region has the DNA TGTGCCAGTTCTCGGGACAGCCGGATGAACACTGAAGCTTTCTTT.

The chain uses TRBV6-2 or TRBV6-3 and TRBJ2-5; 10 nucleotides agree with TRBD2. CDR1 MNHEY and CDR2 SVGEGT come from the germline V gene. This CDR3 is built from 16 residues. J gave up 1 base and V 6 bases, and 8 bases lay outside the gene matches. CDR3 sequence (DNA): TGTGCCAGCAGCATGCATCTAGCGGGGGCCCAAGAGACCCAGTACTTC. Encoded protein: CASSMHLAGAQETQYF.

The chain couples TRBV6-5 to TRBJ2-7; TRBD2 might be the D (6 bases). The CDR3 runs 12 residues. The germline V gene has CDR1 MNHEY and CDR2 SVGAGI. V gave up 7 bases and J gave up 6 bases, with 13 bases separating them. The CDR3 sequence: CASTPGVSEQYF. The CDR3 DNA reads TGTGCCAGCACCCCGGGGGTAAGCGAGCAGTACTTC.

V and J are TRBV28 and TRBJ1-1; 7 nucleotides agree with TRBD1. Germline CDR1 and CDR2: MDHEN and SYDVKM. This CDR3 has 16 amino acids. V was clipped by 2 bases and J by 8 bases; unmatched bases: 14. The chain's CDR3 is CASSLTQGGGNFEAFF. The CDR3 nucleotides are TGTGCCAGCAGTTTAACCCAGGGGGGGGGTAATTTCGAAGCTTTCTTT.

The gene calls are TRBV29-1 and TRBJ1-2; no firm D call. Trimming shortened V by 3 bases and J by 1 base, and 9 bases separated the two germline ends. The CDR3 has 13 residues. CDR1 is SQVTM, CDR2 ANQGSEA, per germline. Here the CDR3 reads CSVEPGINYGYTF. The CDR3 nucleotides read TGCAGCGTTGAGCCAGGAATTAACTATGGCTACACCTTC.

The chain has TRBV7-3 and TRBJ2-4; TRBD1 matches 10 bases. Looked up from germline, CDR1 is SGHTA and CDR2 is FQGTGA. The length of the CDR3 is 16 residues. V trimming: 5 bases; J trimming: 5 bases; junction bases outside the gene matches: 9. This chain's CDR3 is CASSPLPGTGENIQYF. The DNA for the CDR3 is TGTGCCAGCAGCCCCCTTCCCGGGACAGGGGAAAACATTCAGTACTTC.

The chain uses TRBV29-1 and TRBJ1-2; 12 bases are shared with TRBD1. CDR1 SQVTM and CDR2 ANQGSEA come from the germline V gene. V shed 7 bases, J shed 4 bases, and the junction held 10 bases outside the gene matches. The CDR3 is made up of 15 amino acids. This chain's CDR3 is CSAAGTGGEIYGYTF. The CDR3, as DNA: TGCAGCGCCGCCGGGACAGGGGGCGAAATCTATGGCTACACCTTC.

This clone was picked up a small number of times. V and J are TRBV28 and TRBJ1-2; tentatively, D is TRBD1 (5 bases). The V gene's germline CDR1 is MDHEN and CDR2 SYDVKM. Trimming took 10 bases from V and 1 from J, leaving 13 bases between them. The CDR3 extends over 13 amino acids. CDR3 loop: CATTQQGNYGYTF. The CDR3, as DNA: TGTGCCACCACACAGCAGGGTAACTATGGCTACACCTTC.

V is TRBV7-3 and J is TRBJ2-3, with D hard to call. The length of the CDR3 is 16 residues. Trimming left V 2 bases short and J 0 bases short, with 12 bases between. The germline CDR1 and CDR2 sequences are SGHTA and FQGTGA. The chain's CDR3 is CASSLYRATSTDTQYF. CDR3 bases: TGTGCCAGCAGCTTATACCGGGCCACTAGCACAGATACGCAGTATTTT.

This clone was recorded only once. CDR3 protein: CASSPDRAADLGSNQPQHF. For the CDR3, the DNA is TGTGCCAGCTCACCCGACAGGGCGGCCGACCTAGGGAGCAATCAGCCCCAGCATTTT. The genes are TRBV18 and TRBJ1-5, with TRBD1 identical over 7 bases. The CDR3 sequence is 19 residues long. Germline CDR1 KGHSH, CDR2 LQKENI. Trimming took 3 bases from V and 1 from J; bases not matched to a gene: 15.

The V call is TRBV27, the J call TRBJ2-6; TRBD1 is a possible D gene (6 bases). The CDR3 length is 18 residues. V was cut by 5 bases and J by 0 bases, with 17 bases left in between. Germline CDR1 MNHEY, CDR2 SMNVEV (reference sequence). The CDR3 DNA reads TGTGCCAGCAGTGACCCCGGGACAATCATCTCTGGGGCCAACGTCCTGACTTTC. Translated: CASSDPGTIISGANVLTF. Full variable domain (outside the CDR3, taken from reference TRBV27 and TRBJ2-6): EAQVTQNPRYLITVTGKKLTVTCSQNMNHEYMSWYRQDPGLGLRQIYYSMNVEVTDKGDVPEGYKVSRKEKRNFPLILESPSPNQTSLYFCASSDPGTIISGANVLTFGAGSRLTVL.

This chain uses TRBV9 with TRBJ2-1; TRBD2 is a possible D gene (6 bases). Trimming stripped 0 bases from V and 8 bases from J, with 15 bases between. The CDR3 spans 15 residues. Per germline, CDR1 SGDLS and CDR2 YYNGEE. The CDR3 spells CASSVARGSYDEQFF. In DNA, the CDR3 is TGTGCCAGCAGCGTAGCGCGGGGCTCTTACGATGAGCAGTTCTTC.

CDR3 coding DNA: TGTGCCAGCAGCCCCGATAGCGGGGGCCGCACAGATACGCAGTATTTT. Protein product: CASSPDSGGRTDTQYF. The rearrangement joins TRBV7-2 to TRBJ2-3, with TRBD2 matching 9 bases. V shed 5 bases and J 1 base; nucleotides not matched to a gene: 7. Germline loops: CDR1 SGHTA, CDR2 FQGNSA. CDR3 size: 16 residues.

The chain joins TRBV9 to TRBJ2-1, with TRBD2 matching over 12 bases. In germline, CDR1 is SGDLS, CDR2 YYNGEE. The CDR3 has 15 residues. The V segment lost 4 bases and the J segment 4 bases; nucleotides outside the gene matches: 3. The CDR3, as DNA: TGTGCCAGCAGCCGACTAGCGGGGGCTTACAATGAGCAGTTCTTC. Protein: CASSRLAGAYNEQFF.

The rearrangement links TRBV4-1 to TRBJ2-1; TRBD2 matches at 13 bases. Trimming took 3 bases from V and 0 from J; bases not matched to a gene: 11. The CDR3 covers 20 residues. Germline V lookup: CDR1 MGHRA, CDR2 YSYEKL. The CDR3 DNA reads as TGCGCCAGCAGCCACCTACTAGCGGGGGGGCTTAGATCCTCCTACAATGAGCAGTTCTTC. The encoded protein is CASSHLLAGGLRSSYNEQFF.

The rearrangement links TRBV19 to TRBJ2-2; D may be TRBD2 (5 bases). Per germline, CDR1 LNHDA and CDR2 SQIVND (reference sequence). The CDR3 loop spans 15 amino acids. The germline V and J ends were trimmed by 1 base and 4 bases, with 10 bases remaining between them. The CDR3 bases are TGTGCCAGTAGTATAGCTGGGGAGAGCACCGGGGAGCTGTTTTTT. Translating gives CASSIAGESTGELFF.

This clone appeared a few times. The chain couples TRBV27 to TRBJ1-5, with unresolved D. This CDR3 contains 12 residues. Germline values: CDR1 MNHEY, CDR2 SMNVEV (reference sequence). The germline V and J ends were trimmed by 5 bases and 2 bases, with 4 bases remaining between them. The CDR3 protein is CASSPRNQPQHF. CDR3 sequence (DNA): TGTGCCAGCAGTCCGCGCAATCAGCCCCAGCATTTT.

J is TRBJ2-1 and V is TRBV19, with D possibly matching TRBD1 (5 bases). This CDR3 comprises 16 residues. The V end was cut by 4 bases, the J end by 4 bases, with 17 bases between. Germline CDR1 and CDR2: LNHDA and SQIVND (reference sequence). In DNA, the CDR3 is TGTGCCAGTAGTACCAAGACAGCAAACTCTTACAATGAGCAGTTCTTC. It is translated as CASSTKTANSYNEQFF.

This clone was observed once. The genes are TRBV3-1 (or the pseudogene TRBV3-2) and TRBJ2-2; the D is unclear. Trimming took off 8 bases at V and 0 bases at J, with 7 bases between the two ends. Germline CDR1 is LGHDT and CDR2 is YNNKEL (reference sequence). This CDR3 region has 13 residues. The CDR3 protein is CASQDTNTGELFF. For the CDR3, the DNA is TGTGCCAGCCAGGATACGAACACCGGGGAGCTGTTTTTT.

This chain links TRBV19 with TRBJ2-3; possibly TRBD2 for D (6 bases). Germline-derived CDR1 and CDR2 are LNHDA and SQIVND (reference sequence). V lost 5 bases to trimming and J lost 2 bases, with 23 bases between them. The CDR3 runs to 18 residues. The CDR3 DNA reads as TGTGCCAGTAGTCCGCCCCCCACTGGCGGGGAATTCACAGATACGCAGTATTTT. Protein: CASSPPPTGGEFTDTQYF. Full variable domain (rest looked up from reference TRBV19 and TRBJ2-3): DGGITQSPKYLFRKEGQNVTLSCEQNLNHDAMYWYRQDPGQGLRLIYYSQIVNDFQKGDIAEGYSVSREKKESFPLTVTSAQKNPTAFYLCASSPPPTGGEFTDTQYFGPGTRLTVL.

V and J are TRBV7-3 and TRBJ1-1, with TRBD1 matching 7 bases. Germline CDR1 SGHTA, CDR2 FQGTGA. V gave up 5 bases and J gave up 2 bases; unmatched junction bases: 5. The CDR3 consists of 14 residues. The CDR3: CASSPGTANTEAFF. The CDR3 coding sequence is TGTGCCAGCAGCCCAGGGACAGCCAACACTGAAGCTTTCTTT. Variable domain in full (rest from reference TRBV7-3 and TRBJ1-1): GAGVSQTPSNKVTEKGKYVELRCDPISGHTALYWYRQSLGQGPEFLIYFQGTGAADDSGLPNDRFFAVRPEGSVSTLKIQRTERGDSAVYLCASSPGTANTEAFFGQGTRLTVV.

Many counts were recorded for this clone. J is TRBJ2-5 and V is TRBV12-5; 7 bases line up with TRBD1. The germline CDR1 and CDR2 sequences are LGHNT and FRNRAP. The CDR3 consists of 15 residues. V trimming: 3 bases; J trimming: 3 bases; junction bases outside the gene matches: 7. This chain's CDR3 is CASGFFGTAEETQYF. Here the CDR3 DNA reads TGTGCTAGTGGTTTTTTTGGGACAGCAGAAGAGACCCAGTACTTC.

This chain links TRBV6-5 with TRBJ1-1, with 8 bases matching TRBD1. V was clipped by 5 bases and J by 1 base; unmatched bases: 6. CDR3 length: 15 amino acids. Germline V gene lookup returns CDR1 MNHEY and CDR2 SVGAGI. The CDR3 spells CASSTTGVRNTEAFF. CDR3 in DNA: TGTGCCAGCAGTACGACAGGGGTGCGGAACACTGAAGCTTTCTTT.

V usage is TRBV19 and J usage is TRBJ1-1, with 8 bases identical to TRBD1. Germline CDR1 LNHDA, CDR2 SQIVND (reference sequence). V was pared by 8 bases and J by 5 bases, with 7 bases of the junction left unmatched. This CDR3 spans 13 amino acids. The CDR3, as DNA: TGTGCCAGTGCAGGGGGCCTCGTTACTGAAGCTTTCTTT. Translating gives CASAGGLVTEAFF.

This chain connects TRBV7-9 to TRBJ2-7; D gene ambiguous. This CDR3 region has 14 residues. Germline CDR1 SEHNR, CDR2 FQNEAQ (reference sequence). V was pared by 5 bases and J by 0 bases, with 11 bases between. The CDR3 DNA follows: TGTGCCAGCAGCCCCGACGGATACTCCTACGAGCAGTACTTC. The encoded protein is CASSPDGYSYEQYF.

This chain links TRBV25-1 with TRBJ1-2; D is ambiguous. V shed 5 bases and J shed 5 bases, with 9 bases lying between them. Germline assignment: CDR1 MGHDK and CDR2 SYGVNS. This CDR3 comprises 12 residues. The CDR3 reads CASSSGFYGYTF. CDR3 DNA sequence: TGTGCCAGCAGTTCAGGCTTTTATGGCTACACCTTC.

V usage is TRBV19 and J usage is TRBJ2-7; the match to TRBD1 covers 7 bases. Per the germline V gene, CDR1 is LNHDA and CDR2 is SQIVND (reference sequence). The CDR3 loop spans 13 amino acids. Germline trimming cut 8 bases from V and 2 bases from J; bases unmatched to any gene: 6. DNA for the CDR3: TGTGCCAGTTCGACAGGGCATCCCTACGAGCAGTACTTC. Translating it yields CASSTGHPYEQYF. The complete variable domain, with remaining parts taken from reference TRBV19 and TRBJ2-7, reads DGGITQSPKYLFRKEGQNVTLSCEQNLNHDAMYWYRQDPGQGLRLIYYSQIVNDFQKGDIAEGYSVSREKKESFPLTVTSAQKNPTAFYLCASSTGHPYEQYFGPGTRLTVT.

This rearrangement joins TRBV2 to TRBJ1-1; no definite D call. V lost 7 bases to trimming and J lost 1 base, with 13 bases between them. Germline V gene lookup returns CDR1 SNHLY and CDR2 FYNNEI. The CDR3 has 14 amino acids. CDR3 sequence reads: CASTPVRENTEAFF. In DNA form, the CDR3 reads TGTGCCAGCACCCCCGTACGGGAGAACACTGAAGCTTTCTTT.

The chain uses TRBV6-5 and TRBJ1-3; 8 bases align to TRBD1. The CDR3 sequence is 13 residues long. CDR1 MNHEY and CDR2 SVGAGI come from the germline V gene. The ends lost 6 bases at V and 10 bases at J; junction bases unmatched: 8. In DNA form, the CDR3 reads TGTGCCAGCAGCTTGACAGGGGTGGAGACCATATATTTT. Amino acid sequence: CASSLTGVETIYF.

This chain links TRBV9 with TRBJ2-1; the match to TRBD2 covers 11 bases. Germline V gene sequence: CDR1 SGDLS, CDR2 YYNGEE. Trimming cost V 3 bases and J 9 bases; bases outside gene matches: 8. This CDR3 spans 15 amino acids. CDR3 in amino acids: CASSAFGLAGVEQFF. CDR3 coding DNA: TGTGCCAGCAGCGCCTTCGGACTAGCGGGTGTTGAGCAGTTCTTC.